The 4 T cell receptor beta chains reported below all come from one sample, sequenced in a study of human T cells and chemical hapten exposure. Time point defined: patch test 2, 6 weeks after DPC sensitization. Treatment defined: therapeutic diphenylcyclopropenone sensitization with weekly scalp DPC. MiXCR, applied by TCRdb to the RACE reads, yields one record per CDR3 protein. This table has tens of thousands of distinct CDR3 sequences, 8.5% to 12% appearing once. This material consisted of whole blood, taken in connection with sensitization to the hapten diphenylcyclopropenone (DPC). The receptors derive from a woman in her forties or fifties with alopecia areata. Some clones in this sample may be carry-over from other donors' samples.

This rearrangement joins TRBV28 to TRBJ2-2; tentative D call: TRBD1 (6 bases). Trimming took off 6 bases at V and 1 base at J, with 12 bases between the two ends. Germline assignment: CDR1 MDHEN and CDR2 SYDVKM. The CDR3 runs to 15 residues. The CDR3: CASRGTQGNTGELFF. In DNA form, the CDR3 reads TGTGCCAGCAGAGGCACACAGGGGAACACCGGGGAGCTGTTTTTT. Variable domain in full (rest from reference TRBV28 and TRBJ2-2): DVKVTQSSRYLVKRTGEKVFLECVQDMDHENMFWYRQDPGLGLRLIYFSYDVKMKEKGDIPEGYSVSREKKERFSLILESASTNQTSMYLCASRGTQGNTGELFFGEGSRLTVL.

The chain combines TRBV7-9 with TRBJ1-6; possibly TRBD1 for D (6 bases). The germline gives CDR1 SEHNR, CDR2 FQNEAQ (reference sequence). This CDR3 is built from 19 residues. The V and J ends lost 1 base and 7 bases respectively, with 23 bases between them. CDR3 in DNA: TGTGCCAGCAGCTTAGAAGGGCTCGGTAGCAGGGGAGGGAATTCACCCCTCCACTTT. Its protein product is CASSLEGLGSRGGNSPLHF.

Many counts were recorded for this clonotype. The chain recombines TRBV7-9 with TRBJ1-1, with a tentative D call TRBD1 (6 bases). From germline, CDR1 is SEHNR and CDR2 FQNEAQ (reference sequence). This CDR3 has 12 residues. The V gene lost 7 bases and the J gene lost 7 bases, with 13 bases spanning the gap. The DNA for the CDR3 is TGTGCCAGCACCCTGACAGGACTTGAAGCTTTCTTT. It is translated as CASTLTGLEAFF.

In its sample, this clonotype was seen many times. The chain combines TRBV20-1 with TRBJ2-3; 9 bases match TRBD2. V lost 0 bases, J lost 4 bases, and 5 bases stayed unmatched. CDR1 is DFQATT, CDR2 SNEGSKA, per germline (reference sequence). The CDR3 extends over 15 amino acids. Here the CDR3 reads CSARDVAGVSDTQYF. As DNA, the CDR3 is TGCAGTGCTAGAGATGTAGCGGGAGTGTCAGATACGCAGTATTTT.